This TCR beta chain was recovered during a study of cytomegalovirus exposure and HLA in healthy donors. Vbeta (60) and Jbeta (13) primers were used in the PCR. The method was immunoSEQ multiplex PCR; TCRdb's version includes in-frame clones alone and lacks a portion of them. The sample has about 130,000 clones, around 77% seen once; the top ten hold approximately 5%. The germline V and J ends were trimmed by 1 base and 5 bases, with 18 bases remaining between them. The germline V gene has CDR1 SGHRS and CDR2 YFSETQ. The CDR3 has 16 amino acids. This TCR came from a young man in good health and CMV-seronegative. Sequences were obtained from PBMCs. The chain is built from TRBV5-1 and TRBJ2-5; a weak D match, TRBD2 (6 bases). The CDR3 is CASSLWAGGGRETQYF. As DNA, the CDR3 is TGCGCCAGCAGCTTGTGGGCAGGTGGAGGGCGGGAGACCCAGTACTTC.